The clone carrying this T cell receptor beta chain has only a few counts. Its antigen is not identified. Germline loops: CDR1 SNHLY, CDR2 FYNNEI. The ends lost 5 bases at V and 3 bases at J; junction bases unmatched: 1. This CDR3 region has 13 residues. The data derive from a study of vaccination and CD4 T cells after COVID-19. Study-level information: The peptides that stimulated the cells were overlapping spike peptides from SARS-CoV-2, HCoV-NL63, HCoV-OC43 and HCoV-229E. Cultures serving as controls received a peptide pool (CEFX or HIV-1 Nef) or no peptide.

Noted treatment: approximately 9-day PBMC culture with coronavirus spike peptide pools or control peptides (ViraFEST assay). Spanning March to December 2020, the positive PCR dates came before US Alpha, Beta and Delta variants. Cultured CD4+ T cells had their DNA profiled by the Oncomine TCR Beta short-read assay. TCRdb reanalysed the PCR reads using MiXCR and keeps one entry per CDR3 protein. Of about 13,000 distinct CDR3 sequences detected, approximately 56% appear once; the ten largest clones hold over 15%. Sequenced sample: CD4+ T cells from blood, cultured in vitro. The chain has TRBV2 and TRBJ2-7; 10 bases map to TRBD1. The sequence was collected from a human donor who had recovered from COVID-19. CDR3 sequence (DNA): TGTGCCAGCAGTAGGACAGGGGGCTACGAGCAGTACTTC. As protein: CASSRTGGYEQYF.